This T cell receptor beta chain is from a study of blood T cell repertoires in COVID-19 (dated by TCRdb to the early 2020s). Notes on the research overall: The collaborator samples originated in the United States, Italy and Spain and spanned the acute and convalescent phases of COVID-19. The prospective study material was composed of cDNA or gDNA derived from T cells, B-cell-depleted T cells, or PBMCs. Deeply sampled blood TCRbeta repertoires from subjects exposed to, actively infected with, or recovered from COVID-19 were included in the dataset. The repertoires were released in a freely available public database intended as a resource for research on the immune response to SARS-CoV-2. The samples were drawn from the first 160 participants of the ongoing ImmuneRACE study and from 950 to 1,500 subjects provided by 6 global collaborators. Nearly every sample came with metadata listing a de-identified subject ID, COVID-19 status, age in years and sex. Where available, HLA class I and class II types were obtained from metadata supplied by the sample provider rather than from assay-based typing. The paper as a whole reports these results and caveats: The amount of clinical and demographic metadata varied by source and participant and was provided uncurated.

On this clone itself: Its antigen is still unknown. The sample holds no much larger clone one base away, and base qualities are not on file.

The CDR3 runs 14 amino acids, cysteine and phenylalanine included. The only DNA kept is the CDR3, 42 bases in frame from the first base. According to the germline V gene, CDR1 reads ENHRY and CDR2 reads SYGVKD. Between the V and J ends, shortened by 4 bases and 3 bases respectively, the junction contains 13 bases. TCRbeta CDR3 regions were amplified from genomic DNA using the immunoSEQ Assay, a bias-controlled multiplex PCR. The source study handled its data this way. The number of nucleated cells in each sample was estimated from the amplification of reference gene primers within the assay. To quantify the absolute abundance of each unique TCRbeta CDR3 rearrangement, sequence reads were collapsed and filtered. For each sample, productive Simpson clonality was calculated by taking the square root of Simpson's diversity index across productive rearrangements. Sourced from immuneACCESS, this table was stored by TCRdb with only in-frame sequences that have V and J called. A share of the clones is absent; for the studies checked, an unresolved V gene accounts for under half, and the remainder has no known explanation. V, J and clone size are those of that table, while D and trimming were read from the DNA. The sample records some 300,000 clones, more than 80% of which are singletons. Approximately 6% of the sample is taken by the ten largest.

One collaborating source in Seattle enrolled patients while the patients were actively infected and followed the patients over time throughout the course of disease. Each collaborating institution followed its own protocols to collect whole blood in K2EDTA tubes. Collaborator samples were shipped for TCRbeta analysis as frozen whole blood, isolated PBMCs, or DNA extracted from either sample type. The chain uses TRBV10-3 and TRBJ2-7, with TRBD1 as a weak D call on 5 bases. This TCR derives from a woman between 45 and 60 years old with COVID-19, enrolled during active disease. Sequences were obtained from peripheral blood. Here the CDR3 is given as CAISGQGNYYEQYF. The sequence in DNA is TGTGCCATCAGTGGCCAGGGAAATTACTACGAGCAGTACTTC.